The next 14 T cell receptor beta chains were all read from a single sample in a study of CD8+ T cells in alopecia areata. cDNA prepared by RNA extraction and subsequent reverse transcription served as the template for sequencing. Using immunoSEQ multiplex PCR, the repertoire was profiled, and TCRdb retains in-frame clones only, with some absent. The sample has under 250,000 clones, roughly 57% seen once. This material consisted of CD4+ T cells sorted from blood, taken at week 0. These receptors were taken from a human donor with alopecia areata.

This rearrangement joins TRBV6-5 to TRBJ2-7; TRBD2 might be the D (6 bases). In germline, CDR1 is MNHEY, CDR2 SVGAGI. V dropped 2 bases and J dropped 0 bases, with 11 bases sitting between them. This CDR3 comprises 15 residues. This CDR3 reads CASSYGAGPSYEQYF. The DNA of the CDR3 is TGTGCCAGCAGTTACGGTGCGGGGCCCTCCTACGAGCAGTACTTC.

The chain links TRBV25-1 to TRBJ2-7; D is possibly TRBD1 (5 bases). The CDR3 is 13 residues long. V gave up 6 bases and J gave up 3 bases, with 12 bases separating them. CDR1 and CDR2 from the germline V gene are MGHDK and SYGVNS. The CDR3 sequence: CASSPGYIYEQYF. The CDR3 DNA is TGTGCCAGCAGCCCAGGGTACATCTACGAGCAGTACTTC.

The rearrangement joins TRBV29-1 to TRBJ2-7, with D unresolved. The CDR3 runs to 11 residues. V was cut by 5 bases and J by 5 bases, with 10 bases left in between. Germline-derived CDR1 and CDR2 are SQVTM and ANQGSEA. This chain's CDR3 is CSVSRGHEQYF. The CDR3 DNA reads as TGCAGCGTTTCTCGAGGCCACGAGCAGTACTTC.

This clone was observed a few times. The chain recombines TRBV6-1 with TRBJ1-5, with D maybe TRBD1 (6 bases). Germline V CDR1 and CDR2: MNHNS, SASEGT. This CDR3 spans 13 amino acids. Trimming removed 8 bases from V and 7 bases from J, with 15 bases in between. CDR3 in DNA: TGTGCCAGCGTCTTGAGGGGGGGGCAGCCCCAGCATTTT. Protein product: CASVLRGGQPQHF.

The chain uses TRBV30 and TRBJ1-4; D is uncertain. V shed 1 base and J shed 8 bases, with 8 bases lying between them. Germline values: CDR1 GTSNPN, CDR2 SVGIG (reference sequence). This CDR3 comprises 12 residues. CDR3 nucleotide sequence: TGTGCCTGGAGTGGTTTTGGAGAAAAACTGTTTTTT. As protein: CAWSGFGEKLFF.

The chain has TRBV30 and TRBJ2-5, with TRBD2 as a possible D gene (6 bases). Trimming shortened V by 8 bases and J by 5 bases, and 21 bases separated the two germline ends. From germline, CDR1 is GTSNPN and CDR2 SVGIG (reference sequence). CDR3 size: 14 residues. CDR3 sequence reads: CAVARGYFVETQYF. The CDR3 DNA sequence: TGTGCCGTGGCACGGGGGTACTTTGTTGAGACCCAGTACTTC.

The CDR3 loop reads CASSEVTGWETQYF. In nucleotides, the CDR3 is TGTGCCAGCAGTGAAGTGACAGGGTGGGAGACCCAGTACTTC. This chain uses TRBV2 with TRBJ2-5; 7 nucleotides agree with TRBD1. Germline V lookup: CDR1 SNHLY, CDR2 FYNNEI. The CDR3 runs 14 residues. J gave up 5 bases and V 1 base, and 4 bases lay outside the gene matches.

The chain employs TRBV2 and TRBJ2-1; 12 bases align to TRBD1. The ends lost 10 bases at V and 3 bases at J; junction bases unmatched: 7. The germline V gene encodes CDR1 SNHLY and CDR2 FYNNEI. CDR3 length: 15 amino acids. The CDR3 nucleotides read TGTGCCACCTCGGGACAGGGGGCGGTCTACAATGAGCAGTTCTTC. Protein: CATSGQGAVYNEQFF.

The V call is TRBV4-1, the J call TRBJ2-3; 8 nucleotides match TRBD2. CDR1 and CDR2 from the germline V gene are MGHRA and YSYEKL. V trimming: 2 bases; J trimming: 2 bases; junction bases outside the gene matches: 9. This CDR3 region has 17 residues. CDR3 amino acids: CASSQRGIAGNTDTQYF. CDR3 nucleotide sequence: TGCGCCAGCAGCCAAAGGGGAATAGCGGGAAACACAGATACGCAGTATTTT.

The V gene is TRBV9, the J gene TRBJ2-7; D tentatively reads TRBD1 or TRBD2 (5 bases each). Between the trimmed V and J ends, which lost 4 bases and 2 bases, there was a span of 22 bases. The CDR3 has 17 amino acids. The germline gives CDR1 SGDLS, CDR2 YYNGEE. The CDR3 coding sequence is TGTGCCAGCAGCTACTCCGGGGTCATGGGGACCGCCTACGAGCAGTACTTC. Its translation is CASSYSGVMGTAYEQYF.

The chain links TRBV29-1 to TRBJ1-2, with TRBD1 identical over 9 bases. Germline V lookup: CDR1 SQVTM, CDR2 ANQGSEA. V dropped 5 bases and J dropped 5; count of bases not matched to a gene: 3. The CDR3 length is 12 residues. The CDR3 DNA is TGCAGCGTTAGGACAGGGGATTATGGCTACACCTTC. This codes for CSVRTGDYGYTF.

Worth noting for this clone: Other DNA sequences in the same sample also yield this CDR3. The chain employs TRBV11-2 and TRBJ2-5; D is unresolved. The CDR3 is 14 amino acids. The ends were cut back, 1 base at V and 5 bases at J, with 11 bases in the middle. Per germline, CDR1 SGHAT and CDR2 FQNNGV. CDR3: CASSLGTARETQYF. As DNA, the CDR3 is TGTGCCAGCAGCTTAGGGACGGCTCGGGAGACCCAGTACTTC.

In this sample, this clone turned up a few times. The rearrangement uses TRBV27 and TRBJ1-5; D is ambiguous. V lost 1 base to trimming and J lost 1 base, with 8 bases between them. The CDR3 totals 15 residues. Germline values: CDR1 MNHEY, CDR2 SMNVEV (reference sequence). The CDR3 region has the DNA TGTGCCAGCAGTTTATTATACGGGAGCAATCAGCCCCAGCATTTT. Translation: CASSLLYGSNQPQHF.

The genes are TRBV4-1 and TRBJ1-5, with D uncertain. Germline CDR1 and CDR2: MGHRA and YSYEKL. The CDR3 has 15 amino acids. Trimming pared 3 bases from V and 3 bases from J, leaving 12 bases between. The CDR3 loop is CASSHPGRYNQPQHF. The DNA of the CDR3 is TGCGCCAGCAGCCACCCTGGAAGATACAATCAGCCCCAGCATTTT.